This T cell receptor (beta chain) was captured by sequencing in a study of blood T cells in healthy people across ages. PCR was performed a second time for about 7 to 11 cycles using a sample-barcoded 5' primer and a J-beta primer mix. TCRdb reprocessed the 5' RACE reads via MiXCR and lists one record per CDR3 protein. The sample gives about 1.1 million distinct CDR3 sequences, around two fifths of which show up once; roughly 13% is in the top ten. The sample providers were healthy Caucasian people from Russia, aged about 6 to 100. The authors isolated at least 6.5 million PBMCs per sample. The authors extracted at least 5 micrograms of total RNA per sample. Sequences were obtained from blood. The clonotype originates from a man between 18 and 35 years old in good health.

CDR3 sequence reads: CASSGPPYDRATYGYTF. CDR3 nucleotides: TGTGCCAGCAGTGGCCCCCCATATGACAGGGCCACGTATGGCTACACCTTC. This chain links TRBV6-4 with TRBJ1-2; 7 bases are shared with TRBD1. V dropped 4 bases and J dropped 5; count of bases not matched to a gene: 16. There are 17 residues in the CDR3. Germline V gene sequence: CDR1 MRHNA, CDR2 SNTAGT.